The TCR beta chain described here comes from a study of blood T cell repertoires in COVID-19. The J segment lost 3 bases and the V segment lost 0 bases, leaving 5 bases of the junction unmatched. The CDR3 has 15 residues. Looked up from germline, CDR1 is SGHNT and CDR2 is YYREEE (reference sequence). Sequencing was performed with immunoSEQ multiplex PCR; in TCRdb, only in-frame clones are kept and a portion is missing. The profile covers 300,000 to 400,000 clones, with roughly 88% appearing a single time and about 3.9% taken by the ten largest. This chain links TRBV5-4 with TRBJ2-7; 8 nucleotides match TRBD2. This TCR derives from a woman aged 45-60 years with active or convalescent COVID-19. The sample taken for sequencing was peripheral blood. In nucleotides, the CDR3 is TGTGCCAGCAGCTTGGGCAGCGGGAGTGACTACGAGCAGTACTTC. Encoded protein: CASSLGSGSDYEQYF.